These 5 T cell receptor beta chains were all obtained from the same sample, sequenced in a study of CD4 T cells in relation to SARS-CoV-2 and coronaviruses. Clones were sequenced by immunoSEQ multiplex PCR, and TCRdb holds only the in-frame ones, with some missing. Here the sample spans around 62,000 clones, roughly 93% being singletons. The unexposed donors gave CD4+ T cells in about 2011-2018, prior to COVID-19. The sequencing input was naive CD4+ T cells from PBMCs. Subset denoted: naive CD4+ T cells isolated by negative enrichment. The receptors originated from a human donor in good health.

The rearrangement links TRBV24-1 to TRBJ2-1; D gene uncertain. CDR3 length: 11 residues. The germline V and J ends were trimmed by 2 bases and 8 bases, with 3 bases remaining between them. CDR1 KGHDR and CDR2 SFDVKD come from the germline V gene. CDR3 sequence reads: CATSDYDEQFF. CDR3 DNA sequence: TGTGCCACCAGTGATTACGATGAGCAGTTCTTC.

This chain joins TRBV3-1 (or the pseudogene TRBV3-2) and TRBJ1-5, with D possibly matching TRBD1 (6 bases). The CDR3 is 14 residues long. V was trimmed by 7 bases and J by 1 base, leaving 11 bases between them. The germline CDR1 and CDR2 sequences are LGHDT and YNNKEL (reference sequence). CDR3 amino acids: CASNHRDSNQPQHF. The CDR3, as DNA: TGTGCCAGCAACCACAGGGACAGCAATCAGCCCCAGCATTTT.

V and J are TRBV10-3 and TRBJ2-2, with D maybe TRBD1 (6 bases). V was clipped by 6 bases and J by 8 bases, with 19 bases between them. The V gene's germline CDR1 is ENHRY and CDR2 SYGVKD. This CDR3 region has 15 residues. CDR3 nucleotides: TGTGCCATCAGACGGGACACTAGGTCGGATGGGGAGCTGTTTTTT. Encoded protein: CAIRRDTRSDGELFF.

Only a few counts were recorded for this clone. The V call is TRBV5-1, the J call TRBJ1-2; D is ambiguous. There are 15 residues in the CDR3. The V gene's germline CDR1 is SGHRS and CDR2 YFSETQ. The V end lost 1 base, the J end lost 2 bases, and 12 bases lay between the germline ends. The CDR3 region has the DNA TGCGCCAGCAGCTTGAACGGGGTGCAAAACTATGGCTACACCTTC. Encoded protein: CASSLNGVQNYGYTF.

The table lists this clone with a count of one. The V call is TRBV5-1, the J call TRBJ1-4; no definite D call. Germline V CDR1 and CDR2: SGHRS, YFSETQ. The germline V and J ends were trimmed by 5 bases and 5 bases, with 13 bases remaining between them. CDR3 length: 14 amino acids. The CDR3 region has the DNA TGCGCCAGCAGTGAGGTACCACCGAATGAAAAACTGTTTTTT. Translating gives CASSEVPPNEKLFF.